The clone carrying this T cell receptor beta chain was observed a few times. The antigen is unknown. PBMCs were obtained from 9.5 to 10 ml fresh peripheral blood. The data are from a study of T cells in Graves' hyperthyroidism and ophthalmopathy. General study results and limits: Blood shared most expanded thyroid clonotypes above 0.001. Researchers report that a 13 V-J model separated ophthalmopathy from stable hyperthyroidism.

The source material, RNA transcripts, was used to amplify TCR beta CDR3 regions. RT-PCR in the first round (using the HTBI primer set) targeted the TCR CDR3. TCRdb re-called the multiplex PCR reads with MiXCR, one entry per CDR3 protein. Among some 490,000 distinct CDR3 sequences listed, roughly 22% were seen once. The sample consisted of blood. This clonotype was sampled from an older woman with Graves' ophthalmopathy.

The CDR3: CASSTGSYYEQYF. The CDR3 nucleotides read TGTGCCAGTAGTACGGGTTCCTACTACGAGCAGTACTTC. The rearrangement joins TRBV19 to TRBJ2-7; D uncertain. The CDR3 sequence is 13 residues long. The V end lost 4 bases, the J end lost 3 bases, and 10 bases lay between the germline ends. Germline CDR1 is LNHDA and CDR2 is SQIVND (reference sequence).